Each of the 5 T cell receptor beta chains below was sequenced from the same sample in a study of blood T cell repertoires in COVID-19. Clones were read by immunoSEQ multiplex PCR, and TCRdb kept only the in-frame ones, dropping some. The sample holds tens of thousands of clones, approximately 83% seen once. The sample taken for sequencing was peripheral blood. The receptors were sampled from an elderly man with acute or convalescent COVID-19.

V and J are TRBV27 and TRBJ2-2; 10 bases are a match to TRBD2. The CDR3 covers 15 residues. Germline CDR1 MNHEY, CDR2 SMNVEV (reference sequence). Losses at the gene ends were 6 bases for V and 5 bases for J; bases not matched to a gene: 6. Here the CDR3 DNA reads TGTGCCAGCAGCGAAGCGGGAGGGGGAACCGGGGAGCTGTTTTTT. Its protein is CASSEAGGGTGELFF.

This chain uses TRBV19 with TRBJ2-3, with TRBD1 identical over 7 bases. Germline CDR1 and CDR2: LNHDA and SQIVND (reference sequence). Trimming took 1 base from V and 5 from J; bases not matched to a gene: 9. CDR3 length equals 16 residues. The CDR3 protein is CASSIGGGLRKDTQYF. Here the CDR3 DNA reads TGTGCCAGTAGTATAGGAGGGGGCCTACGCAAAGATACGCAGTATTTT.

The chain employs TRBV5-6 and TRBJ2-1; D not certain. CDR3 size: 15 residues. Deletions cut 3 bases from V and 1 base from J, with 11 bases between. Looked up from germline, CDR1 is SGHDT and CDR2 is YYEEEE. CDR3 nucleotide sequence: TGTGCCAGCAGCTCCTCGGCGAGGTCCTACAATGAGCAGTTCTTC. Amino acid sequence: CASSSSARSYNEQFF.

V gene TRBV5-1 combines with J gene TRBJ2-6; D is unresolved. V lost 2 bases to trimming and J lost 0 bases, with 9 bases between them. This CDR3 has 16 residues. CDR1 and CDR2 (germline): SGHRS, YFSETQ. The DNA of the CDR3 is TGCGCCAGCAGCTTTGGTAAGAGCTCTGGGGCCAACGTCCTGACTTTC. It translates to CASSFGKSSGANVLTF.

V and J are TRBV5-1 and TRBJ2-1; 9 bases agree with TRBD2. The germline gives CDR1 SGHRS, CDR2 YFSETQ. Germline trimming cut 5 bases from V and 10 bases from J; bases unmatched to any gene: 10. The CDR3 runs to 14 residues. The CDR3 nucleotides read TGCGCCAGCAGTTTTAGCGGGAGTAACTTCGAGCAGTTCTTC. Translation gives CASSFSGSNFEQFF.